This entry lists 24 T cell receptor beta chains sequenced from one sample in a study of technical replicates of blood from a handful of donors. Only in-frame clones appear in the TCRdb table, and some are missing; sequencing was by immunoSEQ multiplex PCR. The table includes tens of thousands of clones, nearly 96% detected once. Sequenced sample: T cells isolated from PBMCs. The receptors originated from a human donor in good health.

This chain uses TRBV12-5 with TRBJ2-1; 11 bases are a match to TRBD2. Per germline, CDR1 LGHNT and CDR2 FRNRAP. Trimming took 0 bases from V and 9 from J; bases not matched to a gene: 7. The CDR3 is 16 residues long. For the CDR3, the DNA is TGTGCTAGTGGTTTGGTATTTGGACTAGCGGGTAGTGAGCAGTTCTTC. Residues: CASGLVFGLAGSEQFF.

The chain uses TRBV7-8 and TRBJ2-7; TRBD2 aligns across 7 bases. Germline CDR1 and CDR2: SGHVS and FQNEAQ. V lost 8 bases to trimming and J lost 1 base; unmatched junction nucleotides: 5. This CDR3 has 13 residues. The CDR3 coding sequence is TGTGCCAGCCGGGGGGAGGGATCCTACGAGCAGTACTTC. Amino acid sequence: CASRGEGSYEQYF.

This rearrangement joins TRBV2 to TRBJ2-7; TRBD1 matches 8 bases. CDR1 and CDR2 (germline): SNHLY, FYNNEI. The CDR3 extends over 13 amino acids. With V trimmed by 6 bases and J by 6 bases, 7 bases remained unmatched. CDR3 DNA: TGTGCCAGCAGGCAGGACAGGGCTAGCGAGCAGTACTTC. It specifies CASRQDRASEQYF. Looking up the rest from reference TRBV2 and TRBJ2-7 gives the full variable domain: EPEVTQTPSHQVTQMGQEVILRCVPISNHLYFYWYRQILGQKVEFLVSFYNNEISEKSEIFDDQFSVERPDGSNFTLKIRSTKLEDSAMYFCASRQDRASEQYFGPGTRLTVT.

The rearrangement joins TRBV11-2 to TRBJ1-5, with 7 positions matching TRBD1. Germline V gene lookup returns CDR1 SGHAT and CDR2 FQNNGV. V gave up 5 bases and J gave up 0 bases; unmatched junction bases: 13. The CDR3 totals 18 residues. The DNA for the CDR3 is TGTGCCAGCAGCCTCGACTCGCGACAGGGCCTTAGCAATCAGCCCCAGCATTTT. Its protein is CASSLDSRQGLSNQPQHF.

The count of this clone is one. The J gene is TRBJ2-7, the V gene TRBV7-9; no firm D call. The CDR3 has 14 residues. V was clipped by 4 bases and J by 1 base, with 11 bases between them. The germline V gene encodes CDR1 SEHNR and CDR2 FQNEAQ (reference sequence). CDR3 residues: CASSSTLTSYEQYF. The CDR3 bases are TGTGCCAGCAGCTCAACTCTCACTTCCTACGAGCAGTACTTC. Supplemented by reference TRBV7-9 and TRBJ2-7, the full variable domain reads DTGVSQNPRHKITKRGQNVTFRCDPISEHNRLYWYRQTLGQGPEFLTYFQNEAQLEKSRLLSDRFSAERPKGSFSTLEIQRTEQGDSAMYLCASSSTLTSYEQYFGPGTRLTVT.

This chain links TRBV11-2 with TRBJ2-5, with D maybe TRBD2 (7 bases). From germline, CDR1 is SGHAT and CDR2 FQNNGV. The ends were cut back, 2 bases at V and 4 bases at J, with 14 bases in the middle. This CDR3 has 15 residues. CDR3 DNA sequence: TGTGCCAGCAGCTTATTAGGGGGAGGGTTAGAGACCCAGTACTTC. It translates to CASSLLGGGLETQYF. Full variable domain (missing parts from reference TRBV11-2 and TRBJ2-5): EAGVAQSPRYKIIEKRQSVAFWCNPISGHATLYWYQQILGQGPKLLIQFQNNGVVDDSQLPKDRFSAERLKGVDSTLKIQPAKLEDSAVYLCASSLLGGGLETQYFGPGTRLLVL.

The CDR3 loop is CASSQPGLENIQYF. The CDR3 coding sequence is TGTGCCAGCAGCCAGCCGGGACTAGAAAACATTCAGTACTTC. V usage is TRBV6-5 and J usage is TRBJ2-4, with TRBD2 identical over 8 bases. Germline V gives CDR1 MNHEY, CDR2 SVGAGI. V lost 6 bases, J lost 5 bases, and 6 bases stayed unmatched. This CDR3 has 14 amino acids.

CDR3 bases: TGCGCCAGCAGTCCCAGGAGGACTAGCGGGAGGAATGAGCAGTTCTTC. Translation gives CASSPRRTSGRNEQFF. The chain uses TRBV23-1 and TRBJ2-1, with 14 positions matching TRBD2. TRBV23-1 is reported as an ORF; its role is uncertain. After removal of 4 bases from V and 7 bases from J, the junction contained 6 bases not matched to a gene. The CDR3 is 16 amino acids.

V is TRBV10-3 and J is TRBJ2-1; the match to TRBD2 covers 8 bases. Germline V CDR1 and CDR2: ENHRY, SYGVKD. Trimming removed 10 bases from V and 10 bases from J; junction bases left unmatched: 12. The CDR3 spans 13 residues. The CDR3 sequence: CASRTSYGGEQFF. CDR3 DNA: TGTGCCAGTAGGACTAGCTATGGGGGCGAGCAGTTCTTC.

This clone occurred a few times. This chain uses TRBV30 with TRBJ1-1; 8 bases match TRBD1. The ends lost 2 bases at V and 9 bases at J; junction bases unmatched: 5. Germline assignment: CDR1 GTSNPN and CDR2 SVGIG (reference sequence). The CDR3 contains 12 residues. CDR3 in amino acids: CAWSPLRGQAFF. As DNA, the CDR3 is TGTGCCTGGAGTCCCCTCAGGGGGCAAGCTTTCTTT.

The chain recombines TRBV6-1 with TRBJ2-1, with 12 bases fitting TRBD2. CDR3 size: 19 residues. From germline, CDR1 is MNHNS and CDR2 SASEGT. V trimming: 1 base; J trimming: 6 bases; junction bases outside the gene matches: 13. The DNA of the CDR3 is TGTGCCAGCAGTGAAGATAGGTGGTCTAGCGGGAGGGTAGGCAATGAGCAGTTCTTC. It translates to CASSEDRWSSGRVGNEQFF.

The chain employs TRBV4-1 and TRBJ2-5; 11 positions agree with TRBD2. The trim removed 7 bases at V and 3 bases at J, leaving 10 bases unmatched. The germline gives CDR1 MGHRA, CDR2 YSYEKL. The CDR3 totals 16 residues. The CDR3 is CASKGGPGLAEETQYF. In nucleotides, the CDR3 is TGCGCCAGCAAAGGGGGCCCGGGACTAGCGGAAGAGACCCAGTACTTC.

This clone was seen only once. Written as DNA, the CDR3 is TGTGCCAGCAGTGATGGGAGGGAGATTATCTATGGCTACACCTTC. Protein sequence: CASSDGREIIYGYTF. This chain uses TRBV2 with TRBJ1-2; D gene unclear. Germline lookup yields CDR1 SNHLY and CDR2 FYNNEI. V lost 3 bases, J lost 4 bases, and 15 bases lay in between. The CDR3 covers 15 residues. Combining the CDR3 with reference TRBV2 and TRBJ1-2 gives the whole variable domain EPEVTQTPSHQVTQMGQEVILRCVPISNHLYFYWYRQILGQKVEFLVSFYNNEISEKSEIFDDQFSVERPDGSNFTLKIRSTKLEDSAMYFCASSDGREIIYGYTFGSGTRLTVV.

The chain carries TRBV7-2 and TRBJ1-2; no clear D gene. Germline V gene sequence: CDR1 SGHTA, CDR2 FQGNSA. The V end lost 5 bases, the J end lost 5 bases, and 21 bases lay between the germline ends. CDR3 length: 16 residues. The CDR3 DNA sequence: TGTGCCAGCAGCCTCGTATTGAGGAACCCCCGATATGGCTACACCTTC. As protein: CASSLVLRNPRYGYTF.

The chain recombines TRBV4-3 with TRBJ2-7; TRBD1 might be the D (6 bases). This CDR3 spans 15 amino acids. Germline CDR1 is LGHNA and CDR2 is YSLEER. Trimming removed 0 bases from V and 2 bases from J, with 11 bases in between. CDR3: CASSQEDRSPYEQYF. In DNA form, the CDR3 reads TGCGCCAGCAGCCAAGAGGACAGAAGCCCCTACGAGCAGTACTTC.

The rearrangement joins TRBV7-9 to TRBJ2-2; 7 bases are shared with TRBD1. Trimming took 6 bases from V and 2 from J; bases not matched to a gene: 9. This CDR3 has 16 residues. Germline values: CDR1 SEHNR, CDR2 FQNEAQ (reference sequence). CDR3 DNA: TGTGCCAGCAGTTCAGACAGGGAAAGTAACACCGGGGAGCTGTTTTTT. This encodes CASSSDRESNTGELFF. The full variable domain, its missing parts supplied by reference TRBV7-9 and TRBJ2-2, is DTGVSQNPRHKITKRGQNVTFRCDPISEHNRLYWYRQTLGQGPEFLTYFQNEAQLEKSRLLSDRFSAERPKGSFSTLEIQRTEQGDSAMYLCASSSDRESNTGELFFGEGSRLTVL.

The V call is TRBV10-3, the J call TRBJ2-1; no clear D gene. The CDR3 is 12 residues long. Trimming removed 6 bases from V and 8 bases from J, with 11 bases in between. Germline V gene lookup returns CDR1 ENHRY and CDR2 SYGVKD. The CDR3 region is CAISQRLHEQFF. CDR3 bases: TGTGCCATCAGCCAGCGACTTCATGAGCAGTTCTTC.

This clone was recorded once. The chain links TRBV5-4 to TRBJ2-7; possibly TRBD1 for D (6 bases). Trimming pared 4 bases from V and 5 bases from J, leaving 16 bases between. CDR1 is SGHNT and CDR2 is YYREEE in the germline V gene (reference sequence). The CDR3 covers 14 residues. The CDR3 region is CASSALQGIDEQYF. The CDR3 bases are TGTGCCAGCAGCGCCCTACAGGGTATCGACGAGCAGTACTTC.

CDR3 nucleotide sequence: TGTGCCTGGATAGGAGAGGCTAATGAAAAACTGTTTTTT. Translation gives CAWIGEANEKLFF. The chain is built from TRBV30 and TRBJ1-4; D gene uncertain. The length of the CDR3 is 13 residues. Trimming took off 4 bases at V and 3 bases at J, with 9 bases between the two ends. Germline V gene sequence: CDR1 GTSNPN, CDR2 SVGIG (reference sequence).

V is TRBV27 and J is TRBJ2-2, with D unclear. Germline lookup yields CDR1 MNHEY and CDR2 SMNVEV (reference sequence). V was pared by 3 bases and J by 4 bases, with 6 bases between. This CDR3 is built from 13 residues. The CDR3 here is CASSFSSTGELFF. Here the CDR3 DNA reads TGTGCCAGCAGTTTTTCATCCACCGGGGAGCTGTTTTTT.

The genes are TRBV4-3 and TRBJ2-7; D is ambiguous. Trimming removed 2 bases at V and 2 bases at J, with 7 bases between. CDR1 LGHNA and CDR2 YSLEER come from the germline V gene. This CDR3 contains 13 residues. The CDR3 sequence is CASSQYTAYEQYF. The CDR3 DNA reads as TGCGCCAGCAGCCAATACACCGCCTACGAGCAGTACTTC.

This chain uses TRBV13 with TRBJ2-1; 12 nucleotides match TRBD2. This CDR3 contains 16 residues. Per germline, CDR1 PRHDT and CDR2 FYEKMQ (reference sequence). Losses at the gene ends were 4 bases for V and 3 bases for J; bases not matched to a gene: 4. This CDR3 reads CASSSPLAGGYNEQFF. In DNA, the CDR3 is TGTGCCAGCAGCTCTCCACTAGCGGGAGGCTACAATGAGCAGTTCTTC. The full variable domain, with the rest looked up from reference TRBV13 and TRBJ2-1, is AAGVIQSPRHLIKEKRETATLKCYPIPRHDTVYWYQQGPGQDPQFLISFYEKMQSDKGSIPDRFSAQQFSDYHSELNMSSLELGDSALYFCASSSPLAGGYNEQFFGPGTRLTVL.

The V and J genes are TRBV7-9 and TRBJ1-2; D gene uncertain. The V and J ends lost 2 bases and 0 bases respectively, with 7 bases between them. Per the germline V gene, CDR1 is SEHNR and CDR2 is FQNEAQ (reference sequence). The CDR3 is made up of 14 amino acids. The CDR3 here is CASSLSLSNYGYTF. The CDR3 DNA reads as TGTGCCAGCAGCTTATCCCTTTCTAACTATGGCTACACCTTC.

This chain connects TRBV27 to TRBJ2-3, with D possibly TRBD2 on 5 matching bases. CDR3 length equals 14 residues. Trimming shortened V by 6 bases and J by 2 bases, and 12 bases separated the two germline ends. Germline CDR1 is MNHEY and CDR2 is SMNVEV (reference sequence). CDR3 residues: CASSLAAVTDTQYF. In nucleotides, the CDR3 is TGTGCCAGCAGCTTAGCAGCGGTCACAGATACGCAGTATTTT.